This TCR beta chain was identified in a study of monozygotic twins with inflammatory bowel disease (dated by TCRdb to between 2019 and 2020). Broadly, across the study: The complete study included roughly 30 monozygotic twin pairs: 19 IBD-discordant Danish pairs and nine German pairs, of which four were IBD-concordant and five were IBD-discordant. Each individual had, on average, about 151 000 unique TCRalpha sequences and 181 000 unique TCRbeta sequences available for analysis. The search for disease-associated traits relied mainly on comparing, within discordant pairs, IBD patients with their genetically identical healthy co-twins. Overall study outcomes, separate from this receptor: Distinction between different T cell subtypes could not be achieved in the analysis. No difference in repertoire similarity was observed between concordant and discordant twins, possibly owing to limited statistical power. The results gave no support for a single strong signal or clonotype linked to IBD. Because patients received different immunosuppressive treatments, the repertoires may have picked up extra background noise and variability between individuals. Compared with healthy twins, IBD patients had fewer clonotypes in common with other individuals, a difference most pronounced in patients showing signs of disease activity. IBD patients had lower TCRbeta repertoire diversity, measured by the inverse Simpson index, than their healthy co-twins.

A 2.5 ml peripheral blood sample was drawn into PAXgene tubes per donor and stored at -80°C. Without T cell sorting, total RNA was isolated from whole blood using the PAXgene blood miRNA kit on an automated QIAcube. Peripheral blood from monozygotic twin pairs, either concordant or discordant for inflammatory bowel disease, underwent deep TCRalpha and TCRbeta repertoire profiling that used unique molecular barcoding. Smoking habits were recorded for all twin pairs, and each individual was classified as a current, former or never smoker. To note about this clonotype: The antigen it binds to is not known.

The CDR3 runs 13 residues from the cysteine to the phenylalanine. DNA was not recorded. The method behind the library was 5' RACE. Preparation of each TCR library used around 3,500 ng of total RNA. For each sample, cDNA synthesis was carried out in eight separate reactions using SMARTScribe reverse transcriptase. During cDNA synthesis, unique molecular identifiers containing a 6-nucleotide sample barcode were introduced by template switching. TCRalpha and TCRbeta cDNA was amplified by two nested PCRs of about 15 and 9 cycles, with bead purification after each PCR. Before amplification, the cDNA was both treated with uracil DNA-glycosylase and purified with the QIAquick PCR purification kit. The second PCR added Illumina TruSeq-compatible adapters along with sample-specific barcodes. Library quality and concentration were assessed using TapeStation and Qubit, and about 4.7 ng of each library was pooled. The pooled libraries were sequenced with 2 x 100 bp reads and custom sequencing primers on an Illumina HiSeq2500 single-index Rapid Run. The original methods were these. PCR and sequencing errors were corrected by UMI-based consensus assembly using MiGEC version 1.2.6. MiXCR version 2.1.1 was used to carry out V(D)J alignment, clonotype assembly and CDR3 extraction. Gene usage, clonotype sharing and MAIT/NKT TCR abundance were normalised by analysing the top 1000, 10 000 and 20 000 clonotypes per sample. Diversity was computed as the inverse Simpson index with the vegan R package after downsampling to 27 000 UMIs. Paired Mann-Whitney U tests were applied to discordant twin pairs, with Benjamini-Hochberg correction for multiple testing. Each entry corresponds to one CDR3 protein sequence from reads that TCRdb reprocessed, and DNA is not given. Clone size and V and J calls follow TCRdb, not the original study. The sample's clone listing holds 140,000 to 150,000 distinct CDR3 sequences. Roughly 1.2% of the sample goes to the ten largest clones.

Material: blood. The clonotype originates from a human donor with ulcerative colitis or Crohn's disease, or a healthy co-twin of an affected twin (not recorded which). The V and J segments used are TRBV12-3 or TRBV12-4 and TRBJ1-1; the D call from TCRdb, TRBD1, cannot be confirmed without DNA. The CDR3 region reads CASSVAGGWLAFF.